Listed below are T cell receptor beta chains from one sample, sequenced in a study of CD8 T cells in ankylosing spondylitis. TCRdb passed the 5' RACE reads through MiXCR, listing each CDR3 protein once. The sample has about 240,000 distinct CDR3 sequences, about 10% seen once. Sequencing input: blood, either unsorted or a sorted T cell fraction (not recorded which). These receptor sequences come from a male donor with ankylosing spondylitis or in good health (not recorded which). CDR3s include the opening cysteine and the closing phenylalanine or tryptophan. A D gene is named only where the DNA matches it firmly. The size field is filled for only some rows; it gives once, few, many or a size class.

TRBJ2-7	15	.	TRBV7-6	few	TGTGCCAGCAGCTTAGCTTTGGGACGGACCTACGAGCAGTACTTC	CASSLALGRTYEQYF
TRBJ1-5	15	.	TRBV20-1	many	TGCAGTGCTAGAGAATCCAGCTATAGCAATCAGCCCCAGCATTTT	CSARESSYSNQPQHF
TRBJ2-1	17	TRBD2	TRBV3-1	.	TGTGCCTGCAGCCAAGGGACGTCGAGCGGGGGGGGAGGTGAGCAGTTCTTC	CACSQGTSSGGGGEQFF
TRBJ2-7	16	TRBD2	TRBV9	many	TGTGCCAGCAGCGAGACTAGCGGGGGCCCCCCCTACGAGCAGTACTTC	CASSETSGGPPYEQYF
TRBJ1-5	16	.	TRBV12-3/TRBV12-4	many	TGTGCCAGCAGCGCCCGGGACGGTCTTATGGATCAGCCCCAGCATTTT	CASSARDGLMDQPQHF
TRBJ2-3	15	.	TRBV2	many	TGTGCCAGCAGTGGAATGACAGTCGACACAGATACGCAGTATTTT	CASSGMTVDTDTQYF
TRBJ2-1	17	.	TRBV5-5	few	TGTGCCAGCAGCCCATGGGGTGATTCGGGGCTCTACAATGAGCAGTTCTTC	CASSPWGDSGLYNEQFF
TRBJ2-2	24	TRBD2	TRBV27	many	TGTGCCAGCAGTTTGCCAACCCGACGGACTAGCGGGAGGGCCATAGTGGTTGACACCGGGGAGCTGTTTTTT	CASSLPTRRTSGRAIVVDTGELFF
TRBJ2-7	16	TRBD2	TRBV10-2	many	TGCGCCAGCAGTGACCGAACTAGCGGTTGGGCCTACGAGCAGTACTTC	CASSDRTSGWAYEQYF
TRBJ1-3	16	.	TRBV6-1	.	TGTGCCAGCAGTGAAGCGTTGGCAGCCTCTGGAAACACCATATATTTT	CASSEALAASGNTIYF
TRBJ2-1	15	.	TRBV12-3/TRBV12-4	.	TGTGCCAGCAGTTTACCTCGGGAGCGGCGAGGCGAGCAGTTCTTC	CASSLPRERRGEQFF
TRBJ1-1	14	.	TRBV19	many	TGTGCCAGTAGTATACGGACGGTGAACACTGAAGCTTTCTTT	CASSIRTVNTEAFF
TRBJ2-7	15	.	TRBV25-1	many	TGTGCCAGCAGTGAATGGAAGGATAGCTCCTACGAGCAGTACTTC	CASSEWKDSSYEQYF
TRBJ1-1	14	TRBD1	TRBV5-1	.	TGCGCCAGCAGCTTGGTCGTACAGGGGCGCGATGCTTTCTTT	CASSLVVQGRDAFF
TRBJ2-7	15	TRBD1	TRBV27	many	TGTGCCAGCAGTCAACGGACAGGGGGAACATACGAGCAGTACTTC	CASSQRTGGTYEQYF
TRBJ2-1	12	.	TRBV5-1	many	TGCGCCAGCAGCCCACTGAACAATGAGCAGTTCTTC	CASSPLNNEQFF
TRBJ2-7	18	TRBD2	TRBV24-1	.	TGTGCCACCATCCCTACTTTGGCGGGAGGATTGGGCCGGCACGAGCAGTACTTC	CATIPTLAGGLGRHEQYF
TRBJ2-2	17	TRBD1	TRBV6-1	.	TGTGCCAGCAGTGAGCTAGCCGGGACAGGGCCTTCCGGGGAGCTGTTTTTT	CASSELAGTGPSGELFF
TRBJ1-6	15	TRBD1	TRBV12-3/TRBV12-4	many	TGTGCCAGCAGTTTTTCCGGGACAGGGAGTTCACCCCTCCACTTT	CASSFSGTGSSPLHF
TRBJ2-5	13	.	TRBV7-3	many	TGTGCCAGCAGCCCCCAGGGAGGCGAGACCCAGTACTTC	CASSPQGGETQYF
TRBJ2-7	14	.	TRBV9	many	TGTGCCAGCAGCGTAGATCCGGACACCTACGAGCAGTACTTC	CASSVDPDTYEQYF
TRBJ2-3	15	TRBD2	TRBV5-1	many	TGCGCCAGCAGCTTACGCGGGGGGGCTGAAGATACGCAGTATTTT	CASSLRGGAEDTQYF
TRBJ2-7	15	.	TRBV9	many	TGTGCCAGCAGCGTAGGCGGGGCTAGCTCCTACGAGCAGTACTTC	CASSVGGASSYEQYF
TRBJ2-1	13	TRBD1	TRBV5-6	many	TGTGCCAGCAGCTCGACAGGGAAAAATGAGCAGTTCTTC	CASSSTGKNEQFF
TRBJ2-5	16	.	TRBV6-2/TRBV6-3	.	TGTGCCGGCAGTTTAGGCCTAAGCACTCAGGCGGAGACCCAGTACTTC	CAGSLGLSTQAETQYF
TRBJ1-2	16	.	TRBV4-2	many	TGTGCCAGCAGCCAAGATGGGGACGTAGGGGGATTCGGCTACACCTTC	CASSQDGDVGGFGYTF
TRBJ2-3	15	TRBD2	TRBV12-3/TRBV12-4	many	TGTGCCAGCAGACTCGGGACTAGGTACACAGATACGCAGTATTTT	CASRLGTRYTDTQYF
TRBJ2-1	11	.	TRBV30	.	TGTGCCTGGAGTGCCCATCCATTCCGAATCTTC	CAWSAHPFRIF
TRBJ2-3	17	TRBD2	TRBV5-1	many	TGCGCCAGCAGCAGACGGACTAGCGGCATTAGCACAGATACGCAGTATTTT	CASSRRTSGISTDTQYF
TRBJ2-7	13	TRBD1	TRBV29-1	.	TGCAGCGTTGCCGCGACAGGGTCCGACGAGCAGTACTTC	CSVAATGSDEQYF
TRBJ1-4	17	.	TRBV20-1	many	TGCAGTGCTAGAGATGAGGCCAGGAGGACAACTAATGAAAAACTGTTTTTT	CSARDEARRTTNEKLFF
TRBJ2-1	16	TRBD2	TRBV5-1	once	TGCGCCAGCAGCTTGGCCGCTAGCGGGGAAGGCGATGAGCAGTTCTTC	CASSLAASGEGDEQFF
TRBJ2-1	15	TRBD2	TRBV12-3/TRBV12-4	.	TGTGCCAGTACAATAGGACTAGCGGGCCTCAATGAGCAGTTCTTC	CASTIGLAGLNEQFF
TRBJ2-3	14	.	TRBV10-3	many	TGTGCCATCAGGTGGCCAGGGGTAGAAGATACGCAGTATTTT	CAIRWPGVEDTQYF
TRBJ2-3	11	.	TRBV7-2	many	TGTGCCAGCAGCTTAAAGGATACGCAGTATTTT	CASSLKDTQYF
TRBJ2-7	12	.	TRBV20-1	many	TGCAGTGCTACGGCCCGGAACTACGAGCAGTACTTC	CSATARNYEQYF
TRBJ2-3	12	.	TRBV6-5	.	TGTGCCAGCAGTCAGGGGTCAGATACGCAGTATTTT	CASSQGSDTQYF
TRBJ2-1	16	TRBD1	TRBV5-1	many	TGCGCCAGCAGCTTAACCCGACAGGGGGCGCTAACTGAGCAGTTCTTC	CASSLTRQGALTEQFF
TRBJ2-5	15	TRBD2	TRBV3-1	many	TGTGCCAGCAGCCAAGATTGGCTAGCGGGAGAGACCCAGTACTTC	CASSQDWLAGETQYF
TRBJ2-5	16	.	TRBV7-2	.	TGTGCCAGCAGCTTAGGGATAGCGGAGACACAAGAGACCCAGTACTTC	CASSLGIAETQETQYF